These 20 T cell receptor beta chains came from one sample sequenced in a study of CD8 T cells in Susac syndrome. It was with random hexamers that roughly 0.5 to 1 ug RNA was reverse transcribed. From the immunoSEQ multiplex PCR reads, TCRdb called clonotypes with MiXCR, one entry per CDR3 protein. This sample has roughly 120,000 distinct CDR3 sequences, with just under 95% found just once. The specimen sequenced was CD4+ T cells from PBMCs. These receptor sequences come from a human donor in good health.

CDR3 protein: CASSLEAGFNQPQHF. CDR3 nucleotide sequence: TGTGCCAGCAGCTTAGAGGCCGGCTTCAATCAGCCCCAGCATTTT. The chain combines TRBV7-2 with TRBJ1-5; unclear D gene. The CDR3 has 15 residues. Germline-derived CDR1 and CDR2 are SGHTA and FQGNSA. Between the trimmed V and J ends, which lost 1 base and 3 bases, there was a span of 10 bases.

Written as DNA, the CDR3 is TGTGCCAGCAGCTTGGATTGGACAGTTCCCCCGGGGGAGCTGTTTTTT. It codes for CASSLDWTVPPGELFF. V is TRBV5-8 and J is TRBJ2-2; a weak D match, TRBD1 (6 bases). The V end lost 0 bases, the J end lost 8 bases, and 17 bases lay between the germline ends. CDR1 is SGHTS and CDR2 is YDEGEE in the germline V gene. The CDR3 is 16 residues long. The full variable domain, completed using reference TRBV5-8 and TRBJ2-2, is EAGVTQSPTHLIKTRGQQATLRCSPISGHTSVYWYQQALGLGLQFLLWYDEGEERNRGNFPPRFSGRQFPNYSSELNVNALELEDSALYLCASSLDWTVPPGELFFGEGSRLTVL.

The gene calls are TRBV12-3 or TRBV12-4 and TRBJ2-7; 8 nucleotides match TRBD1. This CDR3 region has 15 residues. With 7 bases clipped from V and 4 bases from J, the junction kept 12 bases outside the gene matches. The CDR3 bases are TGTGCCAGCACCCTGACAGGGGCCGCGGATTACGAGCAGTACTTC. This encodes CASTLTGAADYEQYF.

The CDR3 DNA reads TGTGCCATCCGGACTAGCGGGAGGAACTACAATGAGCAGTTCTTC. As protein: CAIRTSGRNYNEQFF. This rearrangement joins TRBV10-3 to TRBJ2-1; TRBD2 matches at 14 bases. This CDR3 has 15 amino acids. J was trimmed by 3 bases and V by 8 bases; bases with no gene match: 3. CDR1 and CDR2 (germline): ENHRY, SYGVKD.

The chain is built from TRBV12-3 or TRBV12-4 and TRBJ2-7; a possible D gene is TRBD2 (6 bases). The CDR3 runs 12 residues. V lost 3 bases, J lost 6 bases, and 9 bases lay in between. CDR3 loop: CASSLWGGEQYF. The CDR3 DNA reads TGTGCCAGCAGTTTGTGGGGAGGCGAGCAGTACTTC.

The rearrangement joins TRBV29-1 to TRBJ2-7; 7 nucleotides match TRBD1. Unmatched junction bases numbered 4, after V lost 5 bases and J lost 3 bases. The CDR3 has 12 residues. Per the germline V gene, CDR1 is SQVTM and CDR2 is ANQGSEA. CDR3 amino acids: CSVYDRVYEQYF. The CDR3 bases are TGCAGCGTTTATGACAGGGTCTACGAGCAGTACTTC.

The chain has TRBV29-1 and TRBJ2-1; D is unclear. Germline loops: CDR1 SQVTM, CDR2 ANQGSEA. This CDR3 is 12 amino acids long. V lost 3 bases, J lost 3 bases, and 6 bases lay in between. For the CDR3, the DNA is TGCAGCGTTGAGAAGGTCTACAATGAGCAGTTCTTC. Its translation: CSVEKVYNEQFF.

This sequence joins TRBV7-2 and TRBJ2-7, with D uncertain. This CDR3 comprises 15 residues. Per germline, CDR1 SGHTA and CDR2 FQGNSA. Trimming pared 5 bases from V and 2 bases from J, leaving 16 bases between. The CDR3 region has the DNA TGTGCCAGCAGCCCAAAGTATGAGAGGACCTACGAGCAGTACTTC. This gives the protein CASSPKYERTYEQYF.

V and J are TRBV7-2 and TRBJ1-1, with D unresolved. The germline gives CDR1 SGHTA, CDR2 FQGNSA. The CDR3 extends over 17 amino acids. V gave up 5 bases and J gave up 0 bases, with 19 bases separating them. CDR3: CASSPTAGAYMNTEAFF. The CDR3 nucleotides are TGTGCCAGCAGCCCCACCGCAGGCGCCTATATGAACACTGAAGCTTTCTTT. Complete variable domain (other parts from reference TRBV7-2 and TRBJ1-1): GAGVSQSPSNKVTEKGKDVELRCDPISGHTALYWYRQSLGQGLEFLIYFQGNSAPDKSGLPSDRFSAERTGGSVSTLTIQRTQQEDSAVYLCASSPTAGAYMNTEAFFGQGTRLTVV.

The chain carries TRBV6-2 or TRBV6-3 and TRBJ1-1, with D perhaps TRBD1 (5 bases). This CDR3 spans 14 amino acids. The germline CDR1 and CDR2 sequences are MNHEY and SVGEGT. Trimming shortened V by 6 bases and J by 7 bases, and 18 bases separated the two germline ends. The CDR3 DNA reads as TGTGCCAGCAGGCTAGTCGGGGCGAGCGGTGAAGCTTTCTTT. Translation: CASRLVGASGEAFF.

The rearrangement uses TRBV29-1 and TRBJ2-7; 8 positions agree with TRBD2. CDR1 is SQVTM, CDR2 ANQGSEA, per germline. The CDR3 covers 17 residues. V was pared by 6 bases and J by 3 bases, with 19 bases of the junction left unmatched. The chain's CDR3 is CSVPKKGLGHLVYEQYF. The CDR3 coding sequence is TGCAGCGTCCCGAAGAAGGGACTAGGCCATCTCGTCTACGAGCAGTACTTC.

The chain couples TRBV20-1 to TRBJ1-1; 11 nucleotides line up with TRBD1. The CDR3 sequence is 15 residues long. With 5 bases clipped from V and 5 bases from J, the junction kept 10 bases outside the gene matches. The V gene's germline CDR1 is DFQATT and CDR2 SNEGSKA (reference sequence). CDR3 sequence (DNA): TGCAGTGCTTCTTCCCCGGGACAGGGGGAAACTGAAGCTTTCTTT. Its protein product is CSASSPGQGETEAFF.

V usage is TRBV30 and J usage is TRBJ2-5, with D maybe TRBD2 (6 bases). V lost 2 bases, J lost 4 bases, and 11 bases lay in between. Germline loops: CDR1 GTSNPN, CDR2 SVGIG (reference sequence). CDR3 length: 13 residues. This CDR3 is CAWSSTGVETQYF. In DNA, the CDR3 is TGTGCCTGGAGTTCTACGGGAGTAGAGACCCAGTACTTC.

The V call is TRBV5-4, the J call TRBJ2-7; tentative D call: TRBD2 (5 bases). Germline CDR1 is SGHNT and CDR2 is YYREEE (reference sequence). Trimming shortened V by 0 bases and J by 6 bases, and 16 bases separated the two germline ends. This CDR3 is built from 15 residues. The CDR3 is CASSLEGVKVGEQYF. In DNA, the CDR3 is TGTGCCAGCAGCTTGGAGGGAGTGAAGGTGGGCGAGCAGTACTTC. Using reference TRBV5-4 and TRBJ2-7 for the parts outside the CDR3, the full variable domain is ETGVTQSPTHLIKTRGQQVTLRCSSQSGHNTVSWYQQALGQGPQFIFQYYREEENGRGNFPPRFSGLQFPNYSSELNVNALELDDSALYLCASSLEGVKVGEQYFGPGTRLTVT.

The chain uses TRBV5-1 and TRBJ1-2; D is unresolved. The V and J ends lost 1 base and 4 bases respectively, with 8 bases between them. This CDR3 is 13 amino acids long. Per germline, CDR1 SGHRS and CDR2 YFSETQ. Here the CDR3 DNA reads TGCGCCAGCAGCTTGAATCCCCCCTATGGCTACACCTTC. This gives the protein CASSLNPPYGYTF.

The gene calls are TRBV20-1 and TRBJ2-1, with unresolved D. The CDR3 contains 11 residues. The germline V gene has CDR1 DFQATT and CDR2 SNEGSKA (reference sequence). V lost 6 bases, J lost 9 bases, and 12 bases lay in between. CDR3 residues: CSAPRAGEQFF. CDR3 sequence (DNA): TGCAGTGCCCCCCGGGCTGGTGAGCAGTTCTTC.

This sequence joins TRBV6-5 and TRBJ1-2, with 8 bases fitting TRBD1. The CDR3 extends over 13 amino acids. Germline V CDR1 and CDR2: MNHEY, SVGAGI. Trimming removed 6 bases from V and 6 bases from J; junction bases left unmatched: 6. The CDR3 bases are TGTGCCAGCAGACCCCGGACAGGGCATGGCTACACCTTC. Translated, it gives CASRPRTGHGYTF.

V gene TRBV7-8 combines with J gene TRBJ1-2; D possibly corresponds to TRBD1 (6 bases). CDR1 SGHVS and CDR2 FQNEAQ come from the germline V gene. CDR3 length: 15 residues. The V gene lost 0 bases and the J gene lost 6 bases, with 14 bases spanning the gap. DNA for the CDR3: TGTGCCAGCAGCTTAGCACCCCCGGGGGCCAATGGCTACACCTTC. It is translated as CASSLAPPGANGYTF.

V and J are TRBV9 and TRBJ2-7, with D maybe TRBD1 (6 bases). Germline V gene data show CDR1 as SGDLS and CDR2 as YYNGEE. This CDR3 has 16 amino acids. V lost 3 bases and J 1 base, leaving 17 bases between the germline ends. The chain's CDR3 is CASSAGARDTSYEQYF. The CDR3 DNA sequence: TGTGCCAGCAGCGCAGGTGCCCGGGACACTTCCTACGAGCAGTACTTC. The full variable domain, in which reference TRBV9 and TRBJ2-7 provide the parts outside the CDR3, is DSGVTQTPKHLITATGQRVTLRCSPRSGDLSVYWYQQSLDQGLQFLIQYYNGEERAKGNILERFSAQQFPDLHSELNLSSLELGDSALYFCASSAGARDTSYEQYFGPGTRLTVT.

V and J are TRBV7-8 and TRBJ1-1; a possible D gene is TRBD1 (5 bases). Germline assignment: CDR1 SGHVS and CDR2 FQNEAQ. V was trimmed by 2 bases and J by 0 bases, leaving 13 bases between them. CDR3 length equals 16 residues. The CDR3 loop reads CASSLLSGGLNTEAFF. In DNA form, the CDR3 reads TGTGCCAGCAGCTTATTGAGCGGGGGATTGAACACTGAAGCTTTCTTT.